This TCR beta chain stems from a study of cytomegalovirus exposure and HLA in healthy donors. Assay: immunoSEQ multiplex PCR; the TCRdb copy retains only in-frame clones and omits some. The data contain under 350,000 clones, 80% to 90% of them singletons. Per the germline V gene, CDR1 is SGHRS and CDR2 is YFSETQ. With V trimmed by 5 bases and J by 2 bases, 7 bases remained unmatched. The CDR3 extends over 16 amino acids. The V and J genes are TRBV5-1 and TRBJ2-3, with TRBD2 matching 11 bases. This sequence was found in a woman under 30 in good health and CMV-seronegative. The sequencing sample was made of PBMCs. Here the CDR3 DNA reads TGCGCCAGCAGACCGGGGACTAGCGGTCTCACAGATACGCAGTATTTT. Amino acid sequence: CASRPGTSGLTDTQYF. Looking up the rest from reference TRBV5-1 and TRBJ2-3 gives the full variable domain: KAGVTQTPRYLIKTRGQQVTLSCSPISGHRSVSWYQQTPGQGLQFLFEYFSETQRNKGNFPGRFSGRQFSNSRSEMNVSTLELGDSALYLCASRPGTSGLTDTQYFGPGTRLTVL.